This section outlines one TCR beta chain sequence together with its context. The antigen remains unidentified. The data belong to a study of shared clonotypes between healthy human individuals. Overall study findings and caveats: On the whole, naive subsets had larger estimated richness than memory subsets had.

Germline CDR1 MDHEN, CDR2 SYDVKM. CDR3 length: 15 amino acids. Germline trimming cut 6 bases from V and 4 bases from J; bases unmatched to any gene: 6. The repertoire was sequenced with immunoSEQ multiplex PCR; TCRdb's copy has only in-frame clones and lacks some. The sample holds about 2,500,000 clones, 85% to 95% seen once. The chain has TRBV28 and TRBJ2-2, with TRBD1 matching over 9 bases. This receptor was identified in a man younger than 35 in good health. The sample comprised naive CD4+ T cells sorted from blood. Subset reported: CD45RA+ positively selected. The CDR3 protein is CASRSQGAGTGELFF. The CDR3 DNA is TGTGCCAGCAGATCACAGGGGGCGGGCACCGGGGAGCTGTTTTTT.